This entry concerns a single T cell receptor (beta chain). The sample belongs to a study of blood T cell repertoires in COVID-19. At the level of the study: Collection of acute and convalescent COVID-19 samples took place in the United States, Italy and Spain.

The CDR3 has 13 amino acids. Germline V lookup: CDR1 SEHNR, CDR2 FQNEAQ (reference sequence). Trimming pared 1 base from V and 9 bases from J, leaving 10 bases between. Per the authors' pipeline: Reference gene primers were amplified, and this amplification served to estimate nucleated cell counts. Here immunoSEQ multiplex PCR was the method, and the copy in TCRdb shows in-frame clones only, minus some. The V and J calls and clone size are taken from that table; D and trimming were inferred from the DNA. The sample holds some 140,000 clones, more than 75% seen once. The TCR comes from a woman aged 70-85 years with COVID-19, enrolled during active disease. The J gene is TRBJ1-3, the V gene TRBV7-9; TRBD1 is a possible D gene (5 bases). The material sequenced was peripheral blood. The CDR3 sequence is CASSLEGVGTIYF. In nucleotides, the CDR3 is TGTGCCAGCAGCTTAGAAGGGGTCGGCACCATATATTTT.